This entry features one TCR beta chain sequence. The sample comes from a study of blood T cell repertoires in COVID-19. Study background: From the United States, Italy and Spain came samples of acute and convalescent COVID-19. T cells, B-cell-depleted T cells, or PBMCs provided the cDNA or gDNA that served as material.

Germline V gene data show CDR1 as SGHAT and CDR2 as FQNNGV. V dropped 5 bases and J dropped 0 bases, with 15 bases sitting between them. This CDR3 comprises 16 residues. Which cohort a participant joined came from the clinical history participants gave. Recovered status in Cohort 3 required two negative PCRs, clearance, or symptom resolution. Method: immunoSEQ multiplex PCR; TCRdb's copy keeps in-frame clones and lacks some. The top ten clones hold under 1.5% of a sample with around 380,000 clones, 80% to 90% of them seen once. The chain carries TRBV11-2 and TRBJ2-3, with D perhaps TRBD1 (5 bases). Specimen: PBMCs or T cells enriched from blood (not recorded which). The source of this sequence is a man aged 25-40 years who had recovered from COVID-19. CDR3 residues: CASSPYLGASTDTQYF. As DNA, the CDR3 is TGTGCCAGCAGCCCATACCTAGGGGCCAGCACAGATACGCAGTATTTT.